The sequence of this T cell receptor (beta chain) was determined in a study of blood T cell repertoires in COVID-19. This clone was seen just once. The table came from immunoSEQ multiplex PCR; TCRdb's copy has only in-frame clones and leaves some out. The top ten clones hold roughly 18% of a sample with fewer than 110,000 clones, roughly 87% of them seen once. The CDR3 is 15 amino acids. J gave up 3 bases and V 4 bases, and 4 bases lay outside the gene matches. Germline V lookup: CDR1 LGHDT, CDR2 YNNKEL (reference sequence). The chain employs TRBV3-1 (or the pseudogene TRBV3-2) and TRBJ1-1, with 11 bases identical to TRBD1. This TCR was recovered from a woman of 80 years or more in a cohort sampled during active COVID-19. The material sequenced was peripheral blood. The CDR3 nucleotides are TGTGCCAGCAGCCGGACAGGGGGCACGGACACTGAAGCTTTCTTT. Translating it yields CASSRTGGTDTEAFF.